The rows below give T cell receptor beta chains drawn from one sample of a study of cytomegalovirus exposure and HLA in healthy donors. Some clones are missing from TCRdb's copy, which holds only in-frame ones; the method was immunoSEQ multiplex PCR. The repertoire holds 130,000 to 150,000 clones, with around 75% as singletons. The sample consisted of PBMCs. The receptors originated from a young woman in good health and CMV-seronegative. Both conserved end residues are part of each CDR3. A D gene is named only where the DNA matches it firmly. Clone size is given for some rows only: seen once, a few or many times, or a class if the clone is expanded.

CDR3aa | CDR3nt | j_gene | abundance | len | v_gene | d_gene
CASSRAMNTEAFF | TGCGCCAGTTCAAGAGCTATGAACACTGAAGCTTTCTTT | TRBJ1-1 | few | 13 | TRBV5-1 | NA
CASSEGGEPTDTQYF | TGTGCCAGCAGTGAAGGGGGGGAACCTACAGATACGCAGTATTTT | TRBJ2-3 | NA | 15 | TRBV6-1 | NA
CASSDLGGLGSNVLTF | TGTGCCAGCAGTGACCTCGGGGGTTTAGGGTCCAACGTCCTGACTTTC | TRBJ2-6 | few | 16 | TRBV6-4 | NA
CASSPGQGYGYTF | TGCGCCAGCAGCCCGGGACAGGGCTATGGCTACACCTTC | TRBJ1-2 | once | 13 | TRBV5-1 | TRBD1
CASSLVSGEGQGPNYGYTF | TGTGCCAGCAGCTTAGTATCTGGGGAGGGACAGGGGCCCAACTATGGCTACACCTTC | TRBJ1-2 | NA | 19 | TRBV7-2 | TRBD1
CASRQHGINYGYTF | TGTGCCAGCAGACAGCACGGAATCAACTATGGCTACACCTTC | TRBJ1-2 | NA | 14 | TRBV21-1 | NA
CASSFYPRGSDTQYF | TGTGCCAGCAGCTTTTATCCGCGAGGGTCAGATACGCAGTATTTT | TRBJ2-3 | NA | 15 | TRBV5-4 | NA
CASGAKGGQPQHF | TGTGCCAGCGGAGCGAAGGGAGGTCAGCCCCAGCATTTT | TRBJ1-5 | NA | 13 | TRBV7-2 | NA
CASSPIPILAGGEQYF | TGTGCCAGCAGCCCGATCCCTATACTAGCGGGGGGCGAGCAGTACTTC | TRBJ2-7 | NA | 16 | TRBV9 | TRBD2
CAISESGETQYF | TGTGCCATCAGTGAGTCCGGGGAGACCCAGTACTTC | TRBJ2-5 | NA | 12 | TRBV10-3 | NA
CASSFSGGAHEQYF | TGTGCCAGCAGTTTCTCTGGGGGCGCCCACGAGCAGTACTTC | TRBJ2-7 | NA | 14 | TRBV6-6 | NA
CASSARGFHQPQHF | TGTGCCAGCAGCGCTCGGGGATTCCATCAGCCCCAGCATTTT | TRBJ1-5 | NA | 14 | TRBV7-9 | NA
CASSGASARSGANVLTF | TGTGCCAGCAGTGGGGCTAGCGCTCGCTCTGGGGCCAACGTCCTGACTTTC | TRBJ2-6 | NA | 17 | TRBV6-1 | NA
CASSPRDSRNQPQHF | TGTGCCAGTAGTCCCCGGGACAGTCGCAATCAGCCCCAGCATTTT | TRBJ1-5 | NA | 15 | TRBV19 | TRBD1
CASSNPGLGIDTQYF | TGTGCCAGTAGTAATCCGGGACTAGGAATAGATACGCAGTATTTT | TRBJ2-3 | NA | 15 | TRBV19 | TRBD2
CASSQTLRQGAEEKLFF | TGCGCCAGCAGCCAAACGCTCCGACAGGGGGCGGAGGAAAAACTGTTTTTT | TRBJ1-4 | few | 17 | TRBV4-1 | TRBD1
CASSASGRYNEQFF | TGTGCCAGCAGTGCTAGCGGGAGATACAATGAGCAGTTCTTC | TRBJ2-1 | few | 14 | TRBV6-1 | TRBD2
CASNNGGSTEAFF | TGTGCCAGCAACAACGGAGGGTCCACTGAAGCTTTCTTT | TRBJ1-1 | few | 13 | TRBV6-5 | NA
CASKLGSNTGELFF | TGTGCCAGCAAACTGGGCTCGAACACCGGGGAGCTGTTTTTT | TRBJ2-2 | NA | 14 | TRBV27 | NA
CASTTTGQGFPEAFF | TGTGCCAGTACCACCACGGGACAGGGGTTCCCTGAAGCTTTCTTT | TRBJ1-1 | few | 15 | TRBV19 | TRBD1
CASSKMDRSGGYTF | TGTGCCAGCAGTAAAATGGACAGGTCGGGGGGCTACACCTTC | TRBJ1-2 | once | 14 | TRBV6-5 | TRBD1
CASSLNGGGTEAFF | TGTGCCAGCAGCTTAAACGGGGGAGGGACTGAAGCTTTCTTT | TRBJ1-1 | NA | 14 | TRBV13 | NA
CASSSGTVNQPQHF | TGCGCCAGCAGCTCCGGGACAGTCAATCAGCCCCAGCATTTT | TRBJ1-5 | NA | 14 | TRBV5-1 | TRBD1
CASSLASGGTFNYGYTF | TGTGCCAGCAGCTTAGCGTCGGGAGGAACTTTTAACTATGGCTACACCTTC | TRBJ1-2 | NA | 17 | TRBV7-2 | NA
CASSQVPFQETQYF | TGCGCCAGCAGCCAAGTCCCTTTCCAAGAGACCCAGTACTTC | TRBJ2-5 | few | 14 | TRBV4-3 | NA
CASSPLQAQGANGYTF | TGTGCCAGCTCACCATTACAAGCACAGGGGGCGAACGGCTACACCTTC | TRBJ1-2 | NA | 16 | TRBV18 | TRBD1
CASSLGLGGNTEAFF | TGTGCCAGCAGCTTGGGTTTAGGGGGGAACACTGAAGCTTTCTTT | TRBJ1-1 | NA | 15 | TRBV7-3 | NA
CASSQTGVGELFF | TGTGCCAGCAGTCAAACAGGGGTCGGGGAGCTGTTTTTT | TRBJ2-2 | NA | 13 | TRBV7-3 | TRBD1
CAISGADGNEQFF | TGTGCCATCAGTGGGGCAGACGGCAATGAGCAGTTCTTC | TRBJ2-1 | many | 13 | TRBV10-3 | NA
CASSITGAGTEAFF | TGTGCCAGTAGTATCACAGGGGCGGGCACTGAAGCTTTCTTT | TRBJ1-1 | NA | 14 | TRBV19 | TRBD1
CASSAGKEGLNTEAFF | TGTGCCAGCAGCGCCGGGAAGGAGGGACTAAACACTGAAGCTTTCTTT | TRBJ1-1 | few | 16 | TRBV9 | NA
CASSAGSNTEAFF | TGTGCCAGCAGCGCGGGGTCGAACACTGAAGCTTTCTTT | TRBJ1-1 | NA | 13 | TRBV7-2 | NA
CASTRNRGQAEAFF | TGTGCCAGCACCCGAAACAGGGGGCAGGCTGAAGCTTTCTTT | TRBJ1-1 | NA | 14 | TRBV7-9 | TRBD1
CASSYIRETGVPTEAFF | TGTGCCAGCAGCTATATCCGTGAGACAGGGGTCCCCACTGAAGCTTTCTTT | TRBJ1-1 | once | 17 | TRBV7-4 | TRBD1
CASRERRGRYNEQFF | TGTGCCAGCAGGGAGAGGCGGGGTCGCTACAATGAGCAGTTCTTC | TRBJ2-1 | NA | 15 | TRBV6-1 | NA
CASSRQSLLREQYF | TGTGCCAGTAGCAGACAGTCCCTGTTGAGGGAGCAGTACTTC | TRBJ2-7 | few | 14 | TRBV19 | NA
CASREPGLGTDTQYF | TGTGCCAGTCGCGAACCGGGACTAGGCACAGATACGCAGTATTTT | TRBJ2-3 | NA | 15 | TRBV2 | TRBD2
CASSPEPAPGGEQFF | TGTGCCAGCTCACCTGAGCCAGCTCCGGGGGGTGAGCAGTTCTTC | TRBJ2-1 | NA | 15 | TRBV18 | TRBD2
CASSLYQSGSTEAFF | TGTGCCAGCAGCTTATATCAGTCCGGGAGCACTGAAGCTTTCTTT | TRBJ1-1 | NA | 15 | TRBV7-2 | NA
CASSGGLAKNIQYF | TGTGCCAGTAGTGGGGGACTAGCCAAAAACATTCAGTACTTC | TRBJ2-4 | NA | 14 | TRBV19 | NA
CASSHKRTSGYTGELFF | TGTGCCAGCAGCCACAAGAGGACTAGCGGCTACACCGGGGAGCTGTTTTTT | TRBJ2-2 | NA | 17 | TRBV5-4 | TRBD2
CSAKGQGGNTIYF | TGCAGCGCCAAGGGACAGGGAGGAAACACCATATATTTT | TRBJ1-3 | NA | 13 | TRBV29-1 | TRBD1
CASSPWPGLAGEVYNEQFF | TGTGCCAGCAGCCCTTGGCCGGGACTAGCGGGAGAAGTCTACAATGAGCAGTTCTTC | TRBJ2-1 | NA | 19 | TRBV9 | TRBD2
CASSPKGSYEQYF | TGTGCCAGCAGCCCCAAGGGGTCCTACGAGCAGTACTTC | TRBJ2-7 | few | 13 | TRBV13 | NA
CASSLSGTISSGNTIYF | TGTGCCAGCAGCTTATCCGGGACAATAAGCTCTGGAAACACCATATATTTT | TRBJ1-3 | few | 17 | TRBV7-9 | NA
CAISGVRGNNNQPQHF | TGTGCCATCAGTGGGGTGAGGGGGAATAACAATCAGCCCCAGCATTTT | TRBJ1-5 | NA | 16 | TRBV10-3 | NA
CASRIDFRDNSYEQYF | TGTGCCAGCAGGATTGATTTCCGGGACAACTCCTACGAGCAGTACTTC | TRBJ2-7 | once | 16 | TRBV28 | NA
CASSFAGARSEAFF | TGTGCCAGCAGTTTCGCGGGGGCGCGCTCTGAAGCTTTCTTT | TRBJ1-1 | few | 14 | TRBV27 | NA
CASISSSTGHYGYTF | TGTGCCAGCATCTCTAGCTCGACAGGGCACTATGGCTACACCTTC | TRBJ1-2 | NA | 15 | TRBV6-1 | TRBD1
CASSQDTANYGYTF | TGCGCCAGCAGCCAAGACACAGCTAACTATGGCTACACCTTC | TRBJ1-2 | few | 14 | TRBV4-3 | NA